This T cell receptor (beta chain) was identified during a study of type 1 regulatory T cells. Study-wide context: T-allo10 is an in vitro-generated, Tr1-enriched CD4 T cell product specific for alloantigen.

CDR1 MNHEY and CDR2 SMNVEV come from the germline V gene (reference sequence). The CDR3 runs to 13 residues. Trimming cost V 4 bases and J 7 bases, with 13 bases left between them. This clonotype was seen only a few times. The antigen remains unidentified. MiXCR, run by TCRdb on the reads, gives a single entry per CDR3 protein. Of roughly 67,000 distinct CDR3 sequences in the sample, roughly 60% were seen once. Sequencing used cultured T cells, either the whole culture or a sorted T cell fraction (not recorded which). Documented subset: Tr1-enriched cell product generated in vitro against host alloantigens. The origin of this receptor is a human donor in good health. The rearrangement uses TRBV27 and TRBJ2-5; D unresolved. Here the CDR3 reads CASSSPTAVTQYF. DNA for the CDR3: TGTGCCAGCAGTTCCCCGACTGCCGTGACCCAGTACTTC.